A single sample gave rise to the 21 T cell receptor beta chains below, sequenced in a study of blood T cell repertoires in COVID-19. This table comes from immunoSEQ multiplex PCR, and its TCRdb copy is limited to in-frame clones, with some not included. The sample records 450,000 or so clones, roughly 90% being singletons. Sequences were obtained from peripheral blood. The receptors were gathered from a man aged 18-30 years with COVID-19, enrolled during active disease.

The V and J genes are TRBV5-5 and TRBJ1-2; D is unclear. V dropped 1 base and J dropped 1 base, with 14 bases sitting between them. The germline gives CDR1 SGHKS, CDR2 YYEKEE (reference sequence). CDR3 size: 16 residues. The CDR3 region has the DNA TGTGCCAGCAGCTTGACCTTCCGGGAAAGTAACTATGGCTACACCTTC. It translates to CASSLTFRESNYGYTF.

The rearrangement links TRBV5-4 to TRBJ1-2; 7 nucleotides align to TRBD1. Germline V gene sequence: CDR1 SGHNT, CDR2 YYREEE (reference sequence). V was clipped by 2 bases and J by 8 bases; unmatched bases: 6. CDR3 length equals 13 residues. The CDR3 here is CASSFDRDGGYTF. CDR3 DNA: TGTGCCAGCAGCTTTGACAGGGATGGGGGCTACACCTTC.

The chain employs TRBV13 and TRBJ1-3, with no clear D. V was shortened by 0 bases and J by 11 bases, with 17 bases between the two germline ends. The V gene's germline CDR1 is PRHDT and CDR2 FYEKMQ (reference sequence). The CDR3 is made up of 15 amino acids. Here the CDR3 reads CASSLGLRKGGSIYF. The CDR3 DNA follows: TGTGCCAGCAGCTTAGGATTACGTAAGGGAGGGTCCATATATTTT.

V usage is TRBV6-5 and J usage is TRBJ2-1; D is unclear. The V gene's germline CDR1 is MNHEY and CDR2 SVGAGI. The germline V and J ends were trimmed by 6 bases and 5 bases, with 11 bases remaining between them. CDR3 size: 13 residues. Written as DNA, the CDR3 is TGTGCCAGCAGGACCGACACCAACAATGAGCAGTTCTTC. The encoded protein is CASRTDTNNEQFF.

The CDR3 DNA sequence: TGTGCCAGCAGCCAATCGGGCGGGGGCGCAGATACGCAGTATTTT. Translating gives CASSQSGGGADTQYF. This chain connects TRBV16 to TRBJ2-3; a weak D match, TRBD2 (7 bases). V lost 0 bases to trimming and J lost 4 bases, with 11 bases between them. The germline CDR1 and CDR2 sequences are KGHSY and FQNENV. This CDR3 is built from 15 residues.

This clone is a singleton in its sample. V usage is TRBV2 and J usage is TRBJ2-2, with D tentatively TRBD2 (6 bases). Germline V gene sequence: CDR1 SNHLY, CDR2 FYNNEI. This CDR3 has 15 residues. Trimming left V 5 bases short and J 1 base short, with 11 bases between. The chain's CDR3 is CASSSGTLNTGELFF. DNA for the CDR3: TGTGCCAGCAGTTCCGGGACTTTGAACACCGGGGAGCTGTTTTTT.

The chain uses TRBV4-2 and TRBJ2-7, with 11 bases lining up with TRBD2. CDR3 size: 14 residues. Germline CDR1 is LGHNA and CDR2 is YNFKEQ. V lost 1 base and J lost 5; bases outside the gene matches: 1. CDR3 loop: CASSQGLAGNEQYF. Here the CDR3 DNA reads TGTGCCAGCAGCCAAGGACTAGCGGGAAACGAGCAGTACTTC.

V gene TRBV27 combines with J gene TRBJ2-5; possible D gene TRBD1, 6 bases. The CDR3 spans 13 residues. Per germline, CDR1 MNHEY and CDR2 SMNVEV (reference sequence). V was pared by 2 bases and J by 8 bases, with 12 bases between. The CDR3 DNA follows: TGTGCCAGCAGTTTACAGGGGCCACAAACCCAGTACTTC. Translating it yields CASSLQGPQTQYF.

The chain combines TRBV11-2 with TRBJ2-7; 11 bases map to TRBD2. Germline lookup yields CDR1 SGHAT and CDR2 FQNNGV. V shed 4 bases and J 3 bases; nucleotides not matched to a gene: 5. The CDR3 has 15 amino acids. The CDR3 region is CASSSAGTSGYEQYF. The CDR3 DNA reads TGTGCCAGCAGCTCCGCCGGGACTAGCGGCTACGAGCAGTACTTC. Variable domain in full (rest from reference TRBV11-2 and TRBJ2-7): EAGVAQSPRYKIIEKRQSVAFWCNPISGHATLYWYQQILGQGPKLLIQFQNNGVVDDSQLPKDRFSAERLKGVDSTLKIQPAKLEDSAVYLCASSSAGTSGYEQYFGPGTRLTVT.

This chain joins TRBV5-6 and TRBJ2-7; TRBD1 aligns across 7 bases. CDR3 size: 13 residues. V lost 4 bases to trimming and J lost 5 bases; unmatched junction nucleotides: 6. From germline, CDR1 is SGHDT and CDR2 YYEEEE. The CDR3 DNA reads as TGTGCCAGCAGCCAAGACAGGGTCGACGAGCAGTACTTC. It yields the protein CASSQDRVDEQYF.

The chain has TRBV12-2 and TRBJ2-7; TRBD2 reflects the table's D call only, with no check against the DNA. TRBV12-2 constitutes a pseudogene. The CDR3 runs to 16 residues. The CDR3 region is CASRHERLISSYEQYF. The CDR3 coding sequence is TGTGCAAGTCGCCATGAGCGACTCATCAGCTCCTACGAGCAGTACTTC.

The genes are TRBV5-1 and TRBJ2-5; the D gene is possibly TRBD1 (5 bases). Germline CDR1 is SGHRS and CDR2 is YFSETQ. Between the trimmed V and J ends, which lost 4 bases and 1 base, there was a span of 8 bases. The CDR3 is made up of 13 amino acids. This CDR3 reads CASSRTIQETQYF. CDR3 coding DNA: TGCGCCAGCAGCCGGACAATCCAAGAGACCCAGTACTTC.

This rearrangement joins TRBV25-1 to TRBJ1-2; 10 bases fit TRBD1. Trimming removed 2 bases from V and 8 bases from J; junction bases left unmatched: 8. CDR1 is MGHDK, CDR2 SYGVNS, per germline. CDR3 length: 15 residues. For the CDR3, the DNA is TGTGCCAGCAGTGAAGTTGGACAGGGGGTTGGGGGCTACACCTTC. This encodes CASSEVGQGVGGYTF.

A word on this clone: Other DNA sequences in this specimen translate into the identical CDR3. The genes are TRBV10-2 and TRBJ1-2, with a weak D call TRBD1 (5 bases). Per the germline V gene, CDR1 is WSHSY and CDR2 is SAAADI. The V gene lost 4 bases and the J gene lost 8 bases, with 14 bases spanning the gap. The CDR3 length is 13 residues. The CDR3 nucleotides are TGCGCCAGCAGTGGGCGCGGGGGTAACGGCTACACCTTC. Its translation: CASSGRGGNGYTF.

The chain links TRBV4-1 to TRBJ2-7; D may be TRBD2 (5 bases). The CDR3 is made up of 13 amino acids. Germline V gene lookup returns CDR1 MGHRA and CDR2 YSYEKL. V gave up 2 bases and J gave up 5 bases, with 10 bases separating them. The CDR3 DNA is TGCGCCAGCAGCCAAAGCGGTTCCAACGAGCAGTACTTC. It is translated as CASSQSGSNEQYF.

This clone has just a few counts. The chain links TRBV4-1 to TRBJ1-3, with D tentatively TRBD1 (5 bases). Looked up from germline, CDR1 is MGHRA and CDR2 is YSYEKL. V lost 4 bases and J lost 2, with 9 bases in between. The CDR3 length is 14 residues. The CDR3 region has the DNA TGCGCCAGCAGCCTGGGACTTACTGGAAACACCATATATTTT. Translated: CASSLGLTGNTIYF.

J is TRBJ2-1 and V is TRBV25-1, with D perhaps TRBD2 (5 bases). The CDR3 runs 16 residues. Trimming took 3 bases from V and 0 from J, leaving 12 bases between them. Looked up from germline, CDR1 is MGHDK and CDR2 is SYGVNS. CDR3 coding DNA: TGTGCCAGCAGTGATTCGACTGGGAGCTCCTACAATGAGCAGTTCTTC. Translated, it gives CASSDSTGSSYNEQFF.

The chain couples TRBV5-1 to TRBJ1-5, with 8 bases that match TRBD1. The CDR3 runs to 15 residues. V gave up 4 bases and J gave up 2 bases; unmatched junction bases: 5. Germline loops: CDR1 SGHRS, CDR2 YFSETQ. DNA for the CDR3: TGCGCCAGCAGCCTGACAGGGGCCCGCAATCAGCCCCAGCATTTT. The encoded protein is CASSLTGARNQPQHF.

This sequence joins TRBV24-1 and TRBJ2-1, with D perhaps matching TRBD2 (6 bases). CDR1 is KGHDR, CDR2 SFDVKD, per germline. There are 15 residues in the CDR3. Trimming left V 7 bases short and J 1 base short, with 13 bases between. CDR3 sequence: CATRLLAPSYNEQFF. The CDR3 DNA follows: TGTGCCACCAGATTACTAGCCCCATCCTACAATGAGCAGTTCTTC.

This chain links TRBV7-9 with TRBJ2-1, with 7 positions matching TRBD1. The CDR3 sequence is 13 residues long. The germline V gene has CDR1 SEHNR and CDR2 FQNEAQ (reference sequence). The V and J ends lost 4 bases and 9 bases, in that order; junction bases with no gene match: 6. In DNA, the CDR3 is TGTGCCAGCAGCTCCCCGACAGGGCTTGAGCAGTTCTTC. Its translation is CASSSPTGLEQFF.

V usage is TRBV15 and J usage is TRBJ2-3, with 9 nucleotides matching TRBD1. The CDR3 has 15 residues. Per germline, CDR1 LNHNV and CDR2 YYDKDF (reference sequence). Trimming cost V 5 bases and J 0 bases; bases outside gene matches: 3. The CDR3 sequence is CATSEGTGSTDTQYF. The CDR3 DNA sequence: TGTGCCACCAGCGAGGGGACAGGGAGCACAGATACGCAGTATTTT.